The present entry profiles one T cell receptor beta chain with its context. Its antigen is unknown. This entry is derived from a study of shared clonotypes between healthy human individuals. About the research overall: There were three CD4 naive, three CD4 memory, two CD8 naive and one CD8 memory plates per donor. Broader study findings: Clonotype sharing across donors was expected to vary with sequencing depth. Relative to clonotypes present in all four donors, those not shared had lower generation probabilities.

The protocol was immunoSEQ multiplex PCR, while the TCRdb copy is restricted to in-frame clones and leaves out a portion. Among over 400,000 clones listed, about 96% were seen once. Germline V lookup: CDR1 SNHLY, CDR2 FYNNEI. V was pared by 5 bases and J by 9 bases, with 6 bases of the junction left unmatched. This CDR3 has 15 residues. Each of the donors was a healthy adult who was HIV-negative and had not had a recent acute infection or vaccination. The clonotype comes from a woman between 25 and 40 years old in good health. Material for sequencing was naive CD4+ T cells sorted from blood. The subset is: CD45RA+ positively selected. J is TRBJ2-1 and V is TRBV2; 14 bases are a match to TRBD2. The CDR3 DNA reads TGTGCCAGCAGTAGGGGACTAGCGGGAGCGGGTGAGCAGTTCTTC. It translates to CASSRGLAGAGEQFF.